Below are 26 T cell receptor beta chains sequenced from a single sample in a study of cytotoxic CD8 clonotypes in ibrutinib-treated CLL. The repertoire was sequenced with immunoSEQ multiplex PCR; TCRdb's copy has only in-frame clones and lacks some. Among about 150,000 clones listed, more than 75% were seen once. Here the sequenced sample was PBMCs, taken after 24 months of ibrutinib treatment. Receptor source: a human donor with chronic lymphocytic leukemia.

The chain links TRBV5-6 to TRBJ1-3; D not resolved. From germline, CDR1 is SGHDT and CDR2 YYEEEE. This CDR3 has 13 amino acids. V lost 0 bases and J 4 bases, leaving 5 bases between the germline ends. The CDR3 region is CASSLGRGNTIYF. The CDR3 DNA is TGTGCCAGCAGCTTGGGCAGGGGAAACACCATATATTTT.

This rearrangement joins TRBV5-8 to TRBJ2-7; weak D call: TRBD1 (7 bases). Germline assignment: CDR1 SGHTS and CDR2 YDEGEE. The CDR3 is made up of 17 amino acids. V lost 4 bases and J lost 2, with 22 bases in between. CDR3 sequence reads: CASSPGAGGLVPYEQYF. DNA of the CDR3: TGTGCCAGCAGCCCCGGGGCAGGGGGGCTTGTCCCCTACGAGCAGTACTTC.

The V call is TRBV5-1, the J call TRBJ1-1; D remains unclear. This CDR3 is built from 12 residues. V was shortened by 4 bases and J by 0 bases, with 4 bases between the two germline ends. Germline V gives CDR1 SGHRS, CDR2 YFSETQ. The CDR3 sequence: CASSHLNTEAFF. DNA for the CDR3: TGCGCCAGCAGCCACCTGAACACTGAAGCTTTCTTT.

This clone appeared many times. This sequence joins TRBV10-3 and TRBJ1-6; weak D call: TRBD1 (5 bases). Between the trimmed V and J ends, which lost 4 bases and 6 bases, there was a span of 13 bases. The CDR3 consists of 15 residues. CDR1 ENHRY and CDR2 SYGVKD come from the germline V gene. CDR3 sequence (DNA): TGTGCCATCAGTGTGGCAGGGTATCGTAATTCACCCCTCCACTTT. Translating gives CAISVAGYRNSPLHF.

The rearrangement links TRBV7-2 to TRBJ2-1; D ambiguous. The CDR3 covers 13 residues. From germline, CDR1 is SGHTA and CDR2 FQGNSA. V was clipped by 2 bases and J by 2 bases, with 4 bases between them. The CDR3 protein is CASSLRPYNEQFF. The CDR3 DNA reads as TGTGCCAGCAGCTTAAGACCCTACAATGAGCAGTTCTTC.

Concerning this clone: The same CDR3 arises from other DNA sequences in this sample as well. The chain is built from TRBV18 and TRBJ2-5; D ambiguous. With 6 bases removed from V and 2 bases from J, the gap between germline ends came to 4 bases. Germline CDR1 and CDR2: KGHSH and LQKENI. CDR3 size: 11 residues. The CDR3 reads CASSRQETQYF. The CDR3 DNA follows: TGTGCCAGCTCCCGACAAGAGACCCAGTACTTC. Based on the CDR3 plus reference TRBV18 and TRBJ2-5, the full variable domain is NAGVMQNPRHLVRRRGQEARLRCSPMKGHSHVYWYRQLPEEGLKFMVYLQKENIIDESGMPKERFSAEFPKEGPSILRIQQVVRGDSAAYFCASSRQETQYFGPGTRLLVL.

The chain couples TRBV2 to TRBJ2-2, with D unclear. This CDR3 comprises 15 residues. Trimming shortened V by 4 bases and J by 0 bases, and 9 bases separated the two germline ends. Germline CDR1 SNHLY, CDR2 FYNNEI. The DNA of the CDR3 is TGTGCCAGCAGTGTGGTTCAGGCGAACACCGGGGAGCTGTTTTTT. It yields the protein CASSVVQANTGELFF.

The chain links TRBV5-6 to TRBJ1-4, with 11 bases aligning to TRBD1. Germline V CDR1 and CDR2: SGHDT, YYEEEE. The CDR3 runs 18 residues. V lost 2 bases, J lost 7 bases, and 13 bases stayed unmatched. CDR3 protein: CASSFRTGGVPAGEKLFF. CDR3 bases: TGTGCCAGCAGCTTTCGGACAGGGGGCGTCCCTGCGGGTGAAAAACTGTTTTTT.

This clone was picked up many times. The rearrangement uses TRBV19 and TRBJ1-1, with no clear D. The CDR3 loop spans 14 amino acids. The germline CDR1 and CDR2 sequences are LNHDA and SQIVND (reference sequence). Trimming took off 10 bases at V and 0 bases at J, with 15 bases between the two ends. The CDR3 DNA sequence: TGTGCCACCCGGGGAGGGCGGCTGAACACTGAAGCTTTCTTT. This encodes CATRGGRLNTEAFF.

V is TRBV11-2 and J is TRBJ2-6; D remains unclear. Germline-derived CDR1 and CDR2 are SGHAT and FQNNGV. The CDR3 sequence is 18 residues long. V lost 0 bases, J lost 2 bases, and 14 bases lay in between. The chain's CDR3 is CASSLDRPTRPGANVLTF. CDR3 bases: TGTGCCAGCAGCTTAGATCGGCCCACGCGGCCTGGGGCCAACGTCCTGACTTTC.

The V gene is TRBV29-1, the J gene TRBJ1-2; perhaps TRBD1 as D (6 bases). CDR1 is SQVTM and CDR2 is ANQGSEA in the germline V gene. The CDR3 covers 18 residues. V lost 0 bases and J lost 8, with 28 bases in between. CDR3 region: CSVEDPRVQGSVWGGYTF. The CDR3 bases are TGCAGCGTTGAAGACCCGAGGGTCCAGGGGTCTGTGTGGGGAGGCTACACCTTC.

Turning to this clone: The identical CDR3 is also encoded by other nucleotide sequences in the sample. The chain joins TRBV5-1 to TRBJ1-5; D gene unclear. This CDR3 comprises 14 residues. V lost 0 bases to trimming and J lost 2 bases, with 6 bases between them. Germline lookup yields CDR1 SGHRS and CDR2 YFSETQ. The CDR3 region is CASSLEGGNQPQHF. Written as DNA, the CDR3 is TGCGCCAGCAGCTTGGAGGGCGGCAATCAGCCCCAGCATTTT.

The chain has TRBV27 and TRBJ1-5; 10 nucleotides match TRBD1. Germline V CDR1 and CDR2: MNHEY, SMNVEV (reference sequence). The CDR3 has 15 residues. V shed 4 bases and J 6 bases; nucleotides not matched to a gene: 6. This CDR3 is CASSWGTGDTQPQHF. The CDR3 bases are TGTGCCAGCAGTTGGGGGACAGGGGATACTCAGCCCCAGCATTTT.

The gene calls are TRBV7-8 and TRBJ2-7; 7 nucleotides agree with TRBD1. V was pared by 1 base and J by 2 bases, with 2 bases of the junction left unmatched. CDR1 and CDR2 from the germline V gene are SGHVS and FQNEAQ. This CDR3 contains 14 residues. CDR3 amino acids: CASSLGDSTYEQYF. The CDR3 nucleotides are TGTGCCAGCAGCTTAGGGGACAGCACCTACGAGCAGTACTTC.

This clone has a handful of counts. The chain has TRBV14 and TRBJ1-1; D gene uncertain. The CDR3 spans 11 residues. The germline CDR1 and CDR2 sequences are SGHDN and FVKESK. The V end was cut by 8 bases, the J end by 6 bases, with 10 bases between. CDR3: CASGRYPEAFF. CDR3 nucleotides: TGTGCCAGCGGAAGGTACCCTGAAGCTTTCTTT.

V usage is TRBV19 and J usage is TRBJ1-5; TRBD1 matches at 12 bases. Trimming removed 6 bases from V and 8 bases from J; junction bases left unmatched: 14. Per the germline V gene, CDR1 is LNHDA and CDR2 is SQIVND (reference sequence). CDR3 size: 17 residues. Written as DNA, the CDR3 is TGTGCCAGTAGCATCAGACCCGGGACAGGGGGCGGGGAGCCCCAGCATTTT. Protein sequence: CASSIRPGTGGGEPQHF.

The CDR3 bases are TGTGCCTGGAGTGTACAGGGGACAGCTCTACGGGGCACTGAAGCTTTCTTT. Amino acid sequence: CAWSVQGTALRGTEAFF. This chain uses TRBV30 with TRBJ1-1, with 7 bases that match TRBD1. V lost 0 bases and J lost 4; bases outside the gene matches: 14. Germline lookup yields CDR1 GTSNPN and CDR2 SVGIG (reference sequence). The CDR3 loop spans 17 amino acids. Full variable domain (missing parts from reference TRBV30 and TRBJ1-1): SQTIHQWPATLVQPVGSPLSLECTVEGTSNPNLYWYRQAAGRGLQLLFYSVGIGQISSEVPQNLSASRPQDRQFILSSKKLLLSDSGFYLCAWSVQGTALRGTEAFFGQGTRLTVV.

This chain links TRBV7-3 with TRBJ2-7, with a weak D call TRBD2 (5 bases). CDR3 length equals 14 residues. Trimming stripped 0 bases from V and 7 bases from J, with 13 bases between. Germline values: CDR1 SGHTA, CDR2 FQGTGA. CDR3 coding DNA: TGTGCCAGCAGCTTAACGGCGGGCCTGGGGGAGCAGTACTTC. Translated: CASSLTAGLGEQYF.

For the CDR3, the DNA is TGTGCCAGCTGGGAGGGAAGGACTGAAGCTTTCTTT. It translates to CASWEGRTEAFF. This chain joins TRBV6-6 and TRBJ1-1, with D uncertain. CDR1 MNHNY and CDR2 SVGAGI come from the germline V gene (reference sequence). Trimming took 8 bases from V and 5 from J, leaving 12 bases between them. The CDR3 is 12 amino acids.

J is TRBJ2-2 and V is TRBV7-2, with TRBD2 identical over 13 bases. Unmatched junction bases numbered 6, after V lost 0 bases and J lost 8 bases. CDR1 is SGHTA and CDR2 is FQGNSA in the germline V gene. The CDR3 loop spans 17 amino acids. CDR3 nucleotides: TGTGCCAGCAGCTTAGCCGGGACTAGCGGGACCCAAGGGGAGCTGTTTTTT. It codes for CASSLAGTSGTQGELFF.

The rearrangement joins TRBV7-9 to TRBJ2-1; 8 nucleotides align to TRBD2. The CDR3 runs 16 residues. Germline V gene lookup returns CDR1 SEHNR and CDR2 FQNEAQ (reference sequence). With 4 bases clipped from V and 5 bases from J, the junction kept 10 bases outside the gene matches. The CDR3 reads CASSWGELAVDNEQFF. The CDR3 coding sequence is TGTGCCAGCAGCTGGGGGGAACTAGCGGTAGACAATGAGCAGTTCTTC.

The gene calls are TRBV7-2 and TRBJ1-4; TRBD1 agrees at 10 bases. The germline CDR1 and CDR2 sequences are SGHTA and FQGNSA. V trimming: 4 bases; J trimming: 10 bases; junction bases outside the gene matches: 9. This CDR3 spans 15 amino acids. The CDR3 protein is CASSYRQGADGKLFF. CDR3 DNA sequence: TGTGCCAGCAGCTACAGACAGGGGGCGGATGGAAAACTGTTTTTT.

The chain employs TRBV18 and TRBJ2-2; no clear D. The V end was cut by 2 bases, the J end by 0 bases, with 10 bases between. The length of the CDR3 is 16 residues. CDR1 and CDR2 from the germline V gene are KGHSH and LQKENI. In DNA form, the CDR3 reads TGTGCCAGCTCACCAGGCTCCTCGGCGAACACCGGGGAGCTGTTTTTT. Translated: CASSPGSSANTGELFF.

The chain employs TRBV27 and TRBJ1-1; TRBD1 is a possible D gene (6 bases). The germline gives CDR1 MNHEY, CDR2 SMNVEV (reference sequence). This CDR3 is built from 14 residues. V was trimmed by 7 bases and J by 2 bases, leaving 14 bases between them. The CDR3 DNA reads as TGTGCCAGCACTCCAGGGGCCTACAACACTGAAGCTTTCTTT. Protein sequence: CASTPGAYNTEAFF.

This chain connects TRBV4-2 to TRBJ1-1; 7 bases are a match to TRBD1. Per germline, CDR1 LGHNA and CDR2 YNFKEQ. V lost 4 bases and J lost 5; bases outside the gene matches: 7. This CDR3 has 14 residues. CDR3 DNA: TGTGCCAGCAGCCCCGACAGGGATGTAACTGAAGCTTTCTTT. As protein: CASSPDRDVTEAFF.

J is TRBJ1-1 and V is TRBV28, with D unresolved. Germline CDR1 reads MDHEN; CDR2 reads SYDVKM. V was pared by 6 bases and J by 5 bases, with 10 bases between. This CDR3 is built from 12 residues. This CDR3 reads CASSPWETEAFF. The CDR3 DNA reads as TGTGCCAGCAGCCCCTGGGAGACTGAAGCTTTCTTT.